The sequence of this T cell receptor beta chain was determined in a study of control samples from healthy donors and cancer patients. The CDR3 consists of 18 residues. V dropped 0 bases and J dropped 5; count of bases not matched to a gene: 14. From germline, CDR1 is MGHRA and CDR2 YSYEKL. A few counts support this clone. Using immunoSEQ multiplex PCR, the repertoire was profiled, and TCRdb retains in-frame clones only, with some absent. The table includes 150,000 to 200,000 clones, roughly 90% detected once. Sequencing used blood. This sequence joins TRBV4-1 and TRBJ2-5; 8 nucleotides line up with TRBD2. The sequence came from a woman in her 30s in good health. This CDR3 reads CASSQDALGTRGGETQYF. In nucleotides, the CDR3 is TGCGCCAGCAGCCAAGACGCTCTTGGGACTAGGGGAGGGGAGACCCAGTACTTC.